This TCR beta chain was captured by sequencing in a study of T cells after yellow fever vaccination. Study-level information: In the case of low-cell-number fractions, SMART-Seq v4 Ultra Low Input was used for preparation.

This clonotype has only a few counts. Its target is not known. Overall study findings and caveats: Repertoires obtained by FACS sorting could include abundant clonotypes that entered as contaminants from the bulk population.

The CDR3 runs 15 residues. Trimming stripped 1 base from V and 4 bases from J, with 12 bases between. Germline V gene sequence: CDR1 SGHRS, CDR2 YFSETQ. Each CDR3 protein gets one entry after TCRdb re-called the 5' RACE reads with MiXCR. The repertoire has approximately 510,000 distinct CDR3 sequences, 21% of them found once; the top ten carry roughly 16%. The rearrangement joins TRBV5-1 to TRBJ1-5; tentatively, D is TRBD1 (6 bases). Sequencing was performed on PBMCs, taken less than 25 days after the first yellow fever vaccination. This TCR derives from a young man who received the YFV17D yellow fever vaccine. CDR3 residues: CASSLTLDSNQPQHF. CDR3 nucleotide sequence: TGCGCCAGCAGCTTGACCCTGGACAGTAATCAGCCCCAGCATTTT.